This entry features one T cell receptor (beta chain) sequence. The data originate from a study of cytomegalovirus exposure and HLA in healthy donors. Produced via immunoSEQ multiplex PCR; TCRdb's table is partial and in-frame only. This sample yields some 120,000 clones, of which approximately 90% are seen a single time; about 2.1% belongs to the top ten. V dropped 5 bases and J dropped 0; count of bases not matched to a gene: 10. CDR1 MDHEN and CDR2 SYDVKM come from the germline V gene. This CDR3 has 17 amino acids. This chain uses TRBV28 with TRBJ1-5; 7 bases map to TRBD1. The origin of this receptor is a woman between 18 and 29 years old in good health and CMV-seronegative. Sequencing was performed on PBMCs. Here the CDR3 DNA reads TGTGCCAGCAGTCCAGCGCTTGGGACAGCTAGCAATCAGCCCCAGCATTTT. Residues: CASSPALGTASNQPQHF.